The sequence of this T cell receptor beta chain was determined in a study of T-cell memory formation after mild COVID-19. About the study: Largely donor-specific TCR clusters were found. Study findings and constraints: Clones that shrank (day 15 to 85) were balanced CD4/CD8, whereas later expanders leaned CD4+. Specificity for SARS-CoV-2 was not confirmed among the second-wave clones peaking on day 37. Of the contracting clones, CD4+ ones lay mainly in CM and EM, and CD8+ ones in EMRA.

One entry per CDR3 protein, called by TCRdb with MiXCR from the 5' RACE reads. The sample comprises over 500,000 distinct CDR3 sequences, roughly 17% of which are singletons, and roughly 7.8% rests with the top ten. As regards this clonotype: Antigen unknown.

The CDR3 covers 16 residues. After removal of 5 bases from V and 1 base from J, the junction contained 7 bases not matched to a gene. Germline CDR1 reads SGHAT; CDR2 reads FQNNGV. The receptor comes from an adult woman who had mild COVID-19 (a few samples of this study predate the infection). Cell type and time point are not known. The chain links TRBV11-2 to TRBJ1-1, with 10 bases lining up with TRBD1. The specimen sequenced was PBMCs or a T cell subset sorted from them (not recorded which). The chain's CDR3 is CASSHRDRGWNTEAFF. CDR3 in DNA: TGTGCCAGCAGCCACCGGGACAGGGGCTGGAACACTGAAGCTTTCTTT. The entire variable domain, with the rest obtained from reference TRBV11-2 and TRBJ1-1, is as follows: EAGVAQSPRYKIIEKRQSVAFWCNPISGHATLYWYQQILGQGPKLLIQFQNNGVVDDSQLPKDRFSAERLKGVDSTLKIQPAKLEDSAVYLCASSHRDRGWNTEAFFGQGTRLTVV.